The clone carrying this T cell receptor (beta chain) was seen just once. The data originate from a study of blood T cell repertoires in COVID-19. Overall study: Samples taken during acute and convalescent COVID-19 were collected in the United States, Italy and Spain. T cells, B-cell-depleted T cells, or PBMCs supplied cDNA or gDNA.

Looked up from germline, CDR1 is SEHNR and CDR2 is FQNEAQ (reference sequence). V was shortened by 3 bases and J by 7 bases, with 10 bases between the two germline ends. The CDR3 covers 13 residues. TCRdb's table, derived via immunoSEQ multiplex PCR, lists solely in-frame clones and lacks some. Here the sample spans approximately 210,000 clones, 92% being singletons. Sequencing input: peripheral blood. This receptor was taken from a man aged 25-40 years with acute or convalescent COVID-19. The V gene is TRBV7-9, the J gene TRBJ1-5; D is perhaps TRBD1 (6 bases). This chain's CDR3 is CASSFQGSQPQHF. The CDR3 DNA reads TGTGCCAGCAGCTTCCAGGGGAGCCAGCCCCAGCATTTT.